What follows are 11 T cell receptor beta chains derived from one specimen sequenced in a study of vaccination and CD4 T cells after COVID-19. The Oncomine TCR Beta short-read assay sequenced DNA from cultured CD4+ T cells. TCRdb re-called the PCR reads through MiXCR, storing one row per CDR3 protein. The sample carries more than 15,000 distinct CDR3 sequences, under 55% recorded once. Their specific antigens are unknown. Time point noted: late sampling 161 to 241 days after vaccination in a few convalescent patients. Regarding treatment: approximately 9-day PBMC culture with coronavirus spike peptide pools or control peptides (ViraFEST assay). The sequences come from CD4+ T cells from blood, cultured in vitro, collected about 7 months after SARS-CoV-2 vaccination. All receptors derive from a human donor who had recovered from COVID-19.

The genes are TRBV27 and TRBJ2-1; D possibly matches TRBD1 or TRBD2 (5 bases each). The V gene lost 7 bases and the J gene lost 9 bases, with 10 bases spanning the gap. This CDR3 spans 11 amino acids. Germline V gives CDR1 MNHEY, CDR2 SMNVEV (reference sequence). Here the CDR3 reads CASTLGGEQFF. The DNA of the CDR3 is TGTGCCAGCACCCTTGGGGGTGAGCAGTTCTTC.

This clonotype came up a few times. The chain combines TRBV10-3 with TRBJ1-6; TRBD1 is a possible D gene (5 bases). V was shortened by 5 bases and J by 10 bases, with 9 bases between the two germline ends. The CDR3 spans 12 residues. Germline CDR1 reads ENHRY; CDR2 reads SYGVKD. In DNA, the CDR3 is TGTGCCATCAGTAGCCGGGGGTCACCCCTCCACTTT. This encodes CAISSRGSPLHF.

The rearrangement links TRBV7-8 to TRBJ2-5, with TRBD2 matching over 9 bases. The CDR3 loop spans 16 amino acids. Per the germline V gene, CDR1 is SGHVS and CDR2 is FQNEAQ. The ends lost 1 base at V and 5 bases at J; junction bases unmatched: 8. The CDR3 region has the DNA TGTGCCAGCAGCTTAGGGTCCCTAGCGGGACTGGAGACCCAGTACTTC. This gives the protein CASSLGSLAGLETQYF.

This clonotype has only a few counts. The chain carries TRBV19 and TRBJ2-5; D is undetermined. The CDR3 length is 14 residues. V was clipped by 9 bases and J by 2 bases, with 16 bases between them. Germline CDR1 reads LNHDA; CDR2 reads SQIVND (reference sequence). This chain's CDR3 is CASTPFVGQETQYF. The CDR3 DNA sequence: TGTGCCAGCACCCCTTTTGTGGGACAAGAGACCCAGTACTTC.

The chain uses TRBV25-1 and TRBJ2-1; 7 bases agree with TRBD1. Per germline, CDR1 MGHDK and CDR2 SYGVNS. The CDR3 is made up of 16 amino acids. The V and J ends lost 1 base and 12 bases, in that order; junction bases with no gene match: 15. CDR3 amino acids: CASSESGDSSSFGQFF. CDR3 in DNA: TGTGCCAGCAGTGAATCTGGGGACAGCTCTTCCTTCGGGCAGTTCTTC. The full variable domain, its missing parts supplied by reference TRBV25-1 and TRBJ2-1, is EADIYQTPRYLVIGTGKKITLECSQTMGHDKMYWYQQDPGMELHLIHYSYGVNSTEKGDLSSESTVSRIRTEHFPLTLESARPSHTSQYLCASSESGDSSSFGQFFGPGTRLTVL.

The rearrangement joins TRBV29-1 to TRBJ2-5; D unresolved. The CDR3 is 12 residues long. The V gene's germline CDR1 is SQVTM and CDR2 ANQGSEA. V was clipped by 4 bases and J by 3 bases, with 9 bases between them. The CDR3 loop reads CSVVWLEETQYF. The CDR3 DNA reads TGCAGCGTTGTGTGGTTGGAAGAGACCCAGTACTTC.

This clonotype was counted between two and nine times. The rearrangement uses TRBV7-8 and TRBJ2-7; 8 nucleotides match TRBD1. From germline, CDR1 is SGHVS and CDR2 FQNEAQ. The CDR3 has 17 amino acids. Trimming cost V 5 bases and J 0 bases; bases outside gene matches: 12. The CDR3 DNA reads TGTGCCAGCAGCCTCCCGGAGACAGGGGCTCTCTCCTACGAGCAGTACTTC. This translates into CASSLPETGALSYEQYF.

This clonotype was seen a few times. The chain combines TRBV25-1 with TRBJ1-2; TRBD1 aligns across 10 bases. The CDR3 is 12 amino acids. The J segment lost 7 bases and the V segment lost 5 bases, leaving 1 base of the junction unmatched. Germline V gene lookup returns CDR1 MGHDK and CDR2 SYGVNS. DNA for the CDR3: TGTGCCAGCAGTCGGACAGGGGGTGGCTACACCTTC. It is translated as CASSRTGGGYTF.

This clonotype was seen a handful of times. This chain connects TRBV19 to TRBJ1-5; the match to TRBD1 covers 10 bases. The germline CDR1 and CDR2 sequences are LNHDA and SQIVND (reference sequence). CDR3 size: 15 residues. With V trimmed by 4 bases and J by 4 bases, 4 bases remained unmatched. The chain's CDR3 is CASSNRDRGNQPQHF. For the CDR3, the DNA is TGTGCCAGTAGTAACCGGGACAGGGGAAATCAGCCCCAGCATTTT.

The chain couples TRBV20-1 to TRBJ2-2; no definite D call. Germline CDR1 and CDR2: DFQATT and SNEGSKA (reference sequence). V lost 0 bases to trimming and J lost 4 bases, with 12 bases between them. This CDR3 has 15 amino acids. The CDR3 DNA sequence: TGCAGTGCTAGAGACGTCATTAAGGGCACCGGGGAGCTGTTTTTT. Encoded protein: CSARDVIKGTGELFF.

The chain combines TRBV7-6 with TRBJ2-1; D ambiguous. Trimming removed 5 bases at V and 9 bases at J, with 17 bases between. Germline V gene sequence: CDR1 SGHVS, CDR2 FNYEAQ. CDR3 size: 14 residues. The CDR3 sequence: CASSQKLVSIEQFF. CDR3 bases: TGTGCCAGCAGCCAGAAGCTAGTAAGCATTGAGCAGTTCTTC.